The clone carrying this T cell receptor (beta chain) counts as medium-sized. The beta constant-region primer was an equimolar mix of two oligonucleotides covering TRBC1 and TRBC2. Ligation attached a single-stranded oligonucleotide with a 12-nucleotide UMI and the SP2 primer to the cDNA 3' end. Using its own MiXCR run on the UMI-ligation and nested PCR reads, TCRdb lists one record per CDR3 protein. The sample lists roughly 27,000 distinct CDR3 sequences, about 10% occurring once. CD4+ T cell IFNgamma after overnight CMV lysate exposure gave donor CMV status. The CDR3 has 14 amino acids. From germline, CDR1 is SGHAT and CDR2 FQDESV (reference sequence). V lost 4 bases and J 1 base, leaving 10 bases between the germline ends. This sample is drawn from a study of naive and memory T cell subsets.

The specimen was effector memory CD4+ T cells from blood. Subset denoted: effector memory, CD45RA- CD27-. The chain joins TRBV11-1 to TRBJ2-5; unclear D gene. This TCR was recovered from a human donor in good health. In DNA form, the CDR3 reads TGTGCCAGCAGCTATTCCGGATTCCAAGAGACCCAGTACTTC. Protein: CASSYSGFQETQYF.